This TCR beta chain comes out of a study of T cell repertoires in cytomegalovirus infection (dated by TCRdb to the late 2010s). As for the study more broadly: Donor HLA type was relevant to the analysis, as public TCR beta signatures indicated carriage of CMV infection together with the matching HLA type.

Including cysteine and phenylalanine, the CDR3 has 18 amino acids. Of the read, only the CDR3 DNA is kept; its 54 bases are in frame from base 1. Cut back by 4 bases and 0 bases, the V and J ends lie 18 bases apart. According to the germline V gene (reference sequence), CDR1 reads SEHNR and CDR2 reads FQNEAQ. This clonotype occurred many times. Its antigen remains unidentified. Base quality data are lacking; no much larger clone is found one base away. TCRdb records Illumina HiSeq 1500 as the sequencer. Using fastp trimming at Q25 and MiXCR clonotype assembly, TCRdb reanalyzed the public sequencing data and kept in-frame beta chains. Rows matching on CDR3 protein sequence are summarized as one entry with the most common DNA and genes. This sample is represented by a few hundred thousand distinct CDR3 sequences; approximately 15% of them were singletons. Roughly 45% of the sample is taken by the ten largest.

Broader findings and caveats from the paper: The ex vivo response was dominated by HLA-C-restricted CMV-specific TCR beta clonotypes, which also provided the single most frequent clonotype in two of eight donors. In both this cohort and an independent cohort of a few hundred donors, the cumulative frequency of public TCR beta family members distinguished carriers of CMV infection plus the relevant HLA type.

The sequence is built from TRBV7-9 and TRBJ1-4, and TRBD1 may be the D gene, going by 6 matching bases. The specimen sequenced was CD8+ T cells from PBMCs. The source is a human donor in good health (CMV status not recorded). Some clones in this sample may be carry-over from other donors' samples. The CDR3 corresponds to CASSYDRHQAATNEKLFF. The nucleotide sequence is TGTGCCAGCAGCTACGACAGGCACCAAGCGGCAACTAATGAAAAACTGTTTTTT.